The clone carrying this TCR beta chain came up a few times. Documented treatment: oral pan-JAK inhibitor, 5-10 mg twice daily. CDR3 length: 14 amino acids. V trimming: 8 bases; J trimming: 0 bases; junction bases outside the gene matches: 7. Germline CDR1 and CDR2: SQVTM and ANQGSEA. These data originate in a study of CD8+ T cells in alopecia areata. Extraction and reverse transcription of RNA yielded cDNA as the sequencing template. Assay: immunoSEQ multiplex PCR; the TCRdb copy retains only in-frame clones and omits some. The table has over 95,000 clones, roughly three fifths seen once. The specimen was CD4+ T cells sorted from blood, collected at week 24, from a patient treated with tofacitinib. The rearrangement uses TRBV29-1 and TRBJ2-1, with 7 positions matching TRBD2. The origin of this receptor is a human donor with alopecia areata. The CDR3: CSHKGGSSYNEQFF. The DNA for the CDR3 is TGCAGCCATAAGGGCGGGAGCTCCTACAATGAGCAGTTCTTC.